These 9 T cell receptor beta chains came from one sample sequenced in a study of CXCR3-negative and CXCR3-positive naive CD8 T cells. Study results and limitations: Naive CXCR3-positive cells had TRB CDR3s more hydrophobic than those of CXCR3-negative naive cells.

Which antigens these TCRs recognize remains unknown. In preparing the TRB cDNA libraries, 5' RACE with UMI labels was used. TCRdb re-analyzed the 5' RACE reads; it lists each CDR3 protein once, without DNA. In total, the table holds some 150,000 distinct CDR3 sequences. Sequenced: naive CXCR3+ CD8+ T cells from blood. Sample subset: CD45RO-CCR7+CD27+CD95- naive CD8+ T cells expressing CXCR3 (TNR3+). All receptors derive from a human donor in good health. Some clones in this sample may be carry-over from other donors' samples.

This rearrangement joins TRBV25-1 to TRBJ2-2. This CDR3 contains 13 residues. Per the germline V gene, CDR1 is MGHDK and CDR2 is SYGVNS. The CDR3 region is CTSSEGRTGELFF.

V and J are TRBV11-2 and TRBJ2-7; TCRdb calls TRBD1, which cannot be checked without DNA. CDR1 and CDR2 (germline): SGHAT, FQNNGV. The CDR3 is 17 amino acids. CDR3: CASSTPGWRSGHYEQYF.

J is TRBJ1-1 and V is TRBV5-5; TCRdb names TRBD1, which stays unverified in the absence of DNA. Germline values: CDR1 SGHKS, CDR2 YYEKEE (reference sequence). The CDR3 spans 16 residues. CDR3 sequence: CASSTGSGQGYTEAFF.

CDR3 loop: CSARDPTSDAGELFF. The chain joins TRBV20-1 to TRBJ2-2; TCRdb gives TRBD2 as the D gene, but with no DNA this cannot be confirmed. The CDR3 has 15 amino acids. Looked up from germline, CDR1 is DFQATT and CDR2 is SNEGSKA (reference sequence).

The chain has TRBV12-3 or TRBV12-4 and TRBJ1-5. The CDR3 is made up of 13 amino acids. The CDR3 is CASSENSNQPQHF.

V usage is TRBV7-9 and J usage is TRBJ1-5. In germline, CDR1 is SEHNR, CDR2 FQNEAQ (reference sequence). The CDR3 runs to 16 residues. CDR3 sequence reads: CASSLEGFAGNQPQHF.

The chain carries TRBV7-9 and TRBJ2-3; TCRdb calls TRBD1, which cannot be checked without DNA. Germline V gene lookup returns CDR1 SEHNR and CDR2 FQNEAQ (reference sequence). The CDR3 spans 16 residues. The CDR3: CASSYPESPSTDTQYF.

The gene calls are TRBV10-3 and TRBJ2-2. The CDR3 loop spans 12 amino acids. The germline V gene has CDR1 ENHRY and CDR2 SYGVKD. Here the CDR3 reads CAISENTGELFF.

This chain uses TRBV6-1 with TRBJ2-1. Germline CDR1 is MNHNS and CDR2 is SASEGT. The CDR3 length is 12 residues. CDR3 region: CASSEAQNEQFF.